The entry below gives a single T cell receptor (beta chain) sequence along with its context. What this receptor recognizes is not known. No base quality values were provided; no much bigger clone lies one nucleotide off. Reading the germline V gene gives CDR1 SGHTA and CDR2 FQGNSA. The CDR3 goes from the cysteine to the phenylalanine over 14 residues. Only the CDR3 DNA stays, 42 bases, in frame from base 1. V sheds 2 bases and J sheds 1 base, leaving 5 bases between their ends. The healthy control group was made up of 40 or so blood donors, and the Finnish Red Cross blood service supplied their buffy coats. All TCR-sequenced material derived from peripheral blood: patient blood samples and healthy donor buffy coats. Peripheral blood mononuclear cells were isolated by Ficoll-Hypaque gradient centrifugation. CD4+ cells were magnetically purified from the buffy coats of healthy controls. The Gentra Puregene Cell and Tissue kit was used for genomic DNA extraction, and quantification was performed on a Qubit 2.0 fluorometer.

The sample is drawn from a study of STAT5B mutations in CD4+ large granular lymphocyte leukemia (dated by TCRdb to 2022 to 2024). Context from the whole study: Among healthy controls, the CDR3 'QG' motif was associated with a particular HLA allele. The purity of purified fractions was confirmed by flow cytometry on FACSCanto II or FACSVerse to exceed 95% among lymphocytes. The TCRbeta repertoires of CD4+ T-cell large granular lymphocyte leukemia patients were compared with the TCRbeta repertoires of healthy blood donors. Paper-wide results and their limitations: Compared with healthy CD4+ repertoires, CD4-sorted patient repertoires appeared more clonal, and this difference remained even after the putative leukemic clones were removed. Main leukemic clonotypes were private to each patient, although over 20% of the main leukemic clonotypes were found at low frequency in the non-leukemic repertoires of other patients. The data were not HLA-matched, and the higher clonality in CD4+ T-LGLL than in CD8+ T-LGLL could be due to the relatively small sample size. TRBV06-family usage was enriched among the top patient clones (8/27) compared with healthy controls (2/35).

TCRbeta rearrangements were sequenced from genomic DNA using the immunoSEQ assay at survey resolution. The original pipeline was this. In the TCR sequencing data, the smallest productive clonotype frequency that could be detected was 2.59 x 10-5. Only productive TCRbeta rearrangements, defined as complete and in-frame sequences, were included in the analyses. Sample clonality was computed as Simpson clonality in the immunoSEQ Analyzer version 3.0. Clones were categorized by frequency as very rare, small, medium, large (1-20%) or hyperexpanded (>20%). Generation probabilities were estimated with OLGA 1.2.3, V-gene circos plots were made with VDJtools, specificities were looked up in VDJdb, and CDR3 motifs were identified with GLIPH. Held by TCRdb, this immuneACCESS table contains in-frame sequences only and omits some clones. Under half of the omission traces to an unresolved V gene where checked; the cause of the rest is unknown. V, J and clone size were drawn from that table, and D and trimming were deduced from the DNA. Within this sample are some 35,000 clones, with roughly 65% of them counted one time only. Of the sample, approximately 2.7% is held by the ten largest clones.

Recombination linked TRBV7-2 to TRBJ2-2; the D gene remains uncertain. This TCR was sampled from a human donor in good health. The sample consisted of CD4+ T cells from blood buffy coats. The CDR3 reads as follows: CASSLIQNTGELFF. The DNA reads TGTGCCAGCAGCTTAATCCAGAACACCGGGGAGCTGTTTTTT.